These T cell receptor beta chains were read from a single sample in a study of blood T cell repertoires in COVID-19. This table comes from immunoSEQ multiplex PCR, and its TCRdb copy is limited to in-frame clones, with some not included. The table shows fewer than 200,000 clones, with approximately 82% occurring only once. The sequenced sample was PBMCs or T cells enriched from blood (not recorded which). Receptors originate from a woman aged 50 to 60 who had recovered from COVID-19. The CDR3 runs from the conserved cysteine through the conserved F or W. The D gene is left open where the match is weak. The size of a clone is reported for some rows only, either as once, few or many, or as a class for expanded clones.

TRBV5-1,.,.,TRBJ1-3,CASQREPLSSGNTIYF,TGCGCCAGCCAAAGGGAGCCACTGAGCTCTGGAAACACCATATATTTT
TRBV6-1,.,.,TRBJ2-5,CASSEGPQGRETQYF,TGTGCCAGCAGTGAAGGGCCCCAGGGGCGAGAGACCCAGTACTTC
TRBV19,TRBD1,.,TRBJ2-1,CASSITGQGNNEQFF,TGTGCCAGTAGTATAACGGGACAGGGGAACAATGAGCAGTTCTTC
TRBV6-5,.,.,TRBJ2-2,CASSFRLVGNTGELFF,TGTGCCAGCAGTTTCAGACTGGTTGGGAACACCGGGGAGCTGTTTTTT
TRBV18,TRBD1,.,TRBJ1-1,CASSTGDGTEAFF,TGTGCCAGCTCTACAGGGGACGGGACTGAAGCTTTCTTT
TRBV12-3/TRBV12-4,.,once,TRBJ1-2,CASSLISGGYTF,TGTGCCAGCAGTTTGATCTCAGGGGGCTACACCTTC
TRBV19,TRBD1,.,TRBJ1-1,CASSIGQGGMNTEAFF,TGTGCCAGTAGTATCGGACAGGGAGGGATGAACACTGAAGCTTTCTTT
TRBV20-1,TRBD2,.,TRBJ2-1,CSASESGRIGYNEQFF,TGCAGTGCTAGTGAGAGCGGGAGGATCGGCTACAATGAGCAGTTCTTC
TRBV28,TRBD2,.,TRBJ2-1,CASRDTSGRTYNEQFF,TGTGCCAGCAGAGACACTAGCGGGAGAACCTACAATGAGCAGTTCTTC
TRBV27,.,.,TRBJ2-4,CASSLKAESGIQYF,TGTGCCAGCAGTTTAAAAGCGGAGAGTGGCATTCAGTACTTC
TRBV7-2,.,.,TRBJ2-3,CASSPRLEDTQYF,TGTGCCAGCAGCCCGCGACTAGAAGATACGCAGTATTTT
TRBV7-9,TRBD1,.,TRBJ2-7,CASVKPTGSHEQYF,TGTGCCAGCGTGAAACCGACAGGGAGCCACGAGCAGTACTTC
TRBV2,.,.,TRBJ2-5,CASSRLDLTQYF,TGTGCCAGCAGTCGTCTAGATCTGACCCAGTACTTC
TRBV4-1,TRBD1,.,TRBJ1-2,CASSRGQGAVWDGYTF,TGCGCCAGCAGCCGGGGACAGGGGGCCGTTTGGGATGGCTACACCTTC
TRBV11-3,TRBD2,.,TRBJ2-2,CASSLDLRLAGPNTGELFF,TGTGCCAGCAGCTTAGATCTGAGGCTAGCGGGCCCGAACACCGGGGAGCTGTTTTTT
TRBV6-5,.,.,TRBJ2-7,CASGPGKYEQYF,TGTGCCAGCGGCCCAGGGAAGTACGAGCAGTACTTC
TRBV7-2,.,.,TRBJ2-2,CASSLRGTVETGELFF,TGTGCCAGCAGCTTAAGGGGAACAGTGGAGACCGGGGAGCTGTTTTTT
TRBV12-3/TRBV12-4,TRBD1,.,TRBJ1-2,CASSSQGDGYTF,TGTGCCAGCAGTTCACAGGGGGATGGCTACACCTTC
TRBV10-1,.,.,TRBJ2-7,CASSRSAETYEQYF,TGCGCCAGCAGTCGATCAGCGGAGACTTACGAGCAGTACTTC
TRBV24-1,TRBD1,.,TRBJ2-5,CATSAVGGTGKETQYF,TGTGCCACCAGTGCCGTAGGGGGGACAGGGAAAGAGACCCAGTACTTC
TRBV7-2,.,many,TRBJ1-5,CASSLALGRGNQPQHF,TGTGCCAGCAGCTTAGCGCTAGGTCGGGGCAATCAGCCCCAGCATTTT
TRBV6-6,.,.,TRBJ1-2,CASSLRTAESSRGYTF,TGTGCCAGCAGTTTAAGGACAGCCGAGTCTTCTAGGGGCTACACCTTC
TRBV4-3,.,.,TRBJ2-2,CASSQNTGTGELFF,TGCGCCAGCAGCCAAAATACGGGGACCGGGGAGCTGTTTTTT
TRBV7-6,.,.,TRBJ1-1,CASSPRSWQGDTEAFF,TGTGCCAGCAGCCCCCGAAGCTGGCAAGGGGACACTGAAGCTTTCTTT
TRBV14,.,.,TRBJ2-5,CASSPSGGAKTQYF,TGTGCCAGCAGCCCGTCTGGGGGCGCAAAGACCCAGTACTTC
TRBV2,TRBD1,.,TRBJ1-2,CASSERTGLNYGYTF,TGTGCCAGCAGTGAAAGGACAGGGCTTAACTATGGCTACACCTTC
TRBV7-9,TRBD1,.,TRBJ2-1,CASSPRTPGQINEQFF,TGTGCCAGCAGTCCGAGGACCCCGGGACAGATTAATGAGCAGTTCTTC
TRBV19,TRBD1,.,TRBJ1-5,CASRGQGGFGGNQPQHF,TGTGCCAGTAGGGGACAGGGTGGGTTTGGCGGCAATCAGCCCCAGCATTTT
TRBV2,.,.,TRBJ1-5,CASSVNQGWSNQPQHF,TGTGCCAGCAGTGTAAATCAGGGGTGGAGCAATCAGCCCCAGCATTTT
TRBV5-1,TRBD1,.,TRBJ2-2,CASSPRQGDTGELFF,TGCGCCAGCAGCCCGAGACAGGGGGACACCGGGGAGCTGTTTTTT
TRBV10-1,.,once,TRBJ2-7,CASSESGSYEQYF,TGCGCCAGCAGTGAGAGCGGCTCCTACGAGCAGTACTTC
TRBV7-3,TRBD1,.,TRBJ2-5,CASSQDRGSGTQYF,TGTGCCAGCAGCCAGGACAGGGGGTCCGGGACCCAGTACTTC
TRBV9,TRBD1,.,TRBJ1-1,CASSVGTGGTEAFF,TGTGCCAGCAGCGTAGGGACAGGCGGGACTGAAGCTTTCTTT
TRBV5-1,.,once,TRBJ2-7,CASSLRTYSSYEQYF,TGCGCCAGCAGCTTGAGAACCTATAGCTCCTACGAGCAGTACTTC
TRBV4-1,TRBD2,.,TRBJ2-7,CASSQGLAGGYEQYF,TGCGCCAGCAGCCAAGGACTAGCGGGAGGGTACGAGCAGTACTTC
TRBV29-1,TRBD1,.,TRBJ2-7,CGAGTGESYEQYF,TGCGGCGCCGGGACAGGGGAATCCTACGAGCAGTACTTC
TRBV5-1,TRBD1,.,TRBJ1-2,CASRDRVHYGYTF,TGCGCCAGCAGGGACAGGGTCCACTATGGCTACACCTTC
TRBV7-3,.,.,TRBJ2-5,CASSSPGDETQYF,TGTGCCAGCAGCTCCCCGGGAGACGAGACCCAGTACTTC
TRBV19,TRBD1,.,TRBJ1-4,CASSMGQFNEKLFF,TGTGCCAGTAGTATGGGACAGTTTAATGAAAAACTGTTTTTT
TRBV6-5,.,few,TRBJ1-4,CANPGAMNEKLFF,TGTGCCAACCCAGGGGCAATGAATGAAAAACTGTTTTTT
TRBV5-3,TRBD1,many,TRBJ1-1,CARSPRDRGDARNTEAFF,TGTGCCAGAAGCCCCCGGGACAGGGGCGACGCCCGCAACACTGAAGCTTTCTTT
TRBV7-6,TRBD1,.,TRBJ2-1,CASSPLTGTDNNEQFF,TGTGCCAGCAGCCCCCTCACCGGGACAGACAACAATGAGCAGTTCTTC